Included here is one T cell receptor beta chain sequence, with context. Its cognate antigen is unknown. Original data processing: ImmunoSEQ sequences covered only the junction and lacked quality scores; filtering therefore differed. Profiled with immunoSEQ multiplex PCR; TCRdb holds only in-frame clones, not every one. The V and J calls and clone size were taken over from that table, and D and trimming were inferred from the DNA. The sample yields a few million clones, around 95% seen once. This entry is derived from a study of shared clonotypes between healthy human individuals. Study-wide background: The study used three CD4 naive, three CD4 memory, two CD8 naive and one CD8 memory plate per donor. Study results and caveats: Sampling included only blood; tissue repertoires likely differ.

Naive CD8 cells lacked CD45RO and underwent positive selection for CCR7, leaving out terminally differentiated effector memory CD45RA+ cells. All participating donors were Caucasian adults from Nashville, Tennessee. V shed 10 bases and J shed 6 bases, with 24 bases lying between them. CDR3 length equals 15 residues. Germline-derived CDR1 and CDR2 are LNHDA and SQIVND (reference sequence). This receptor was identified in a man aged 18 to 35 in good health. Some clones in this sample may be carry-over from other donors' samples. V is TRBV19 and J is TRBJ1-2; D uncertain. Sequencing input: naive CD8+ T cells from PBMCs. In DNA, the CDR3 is TGTGCCATCCGCCGGGAGCGGGGTCGATTCGATGGCTACACCTTC. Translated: CAIRRERGRFDGYTF.